These 12 T cell receptor beta chains originate from one sample sequenced in a study of molecular identifiers for immune sequencing clone quantification. TCRdb recomputed calls from the PCR reads with MiXCR, one row per CDR3 protein. The sample comprises roughly 100,000 distinct CDR3 sequences, 35% of which are singletons, and approximately 9.8% rests with the top ten. Source material: naive CD8+ T cells from blood, with Jurkat cell RNA spiked in. Subset described: FACS-sorted CD8+CD4-CCR7+CD45RA+ naive T cells. All receptors derive from a human donor in good health. Some libraries in this study had Jurkat cell RNA spiked in.

V is TRBV28 and J is TRBJ2-7; 9 nucleotides match TRBD2. V trimming: 2 bases; J trimming: 0 bases; junction bases outside the gene matches: 5. Germline values: CDR1 MDHEN, CDR2 SYDVKM. The CDR3 is made up of 16 amino acids. The CDR3 region has the DNA TGTGCCAGCAGTTTAAGCCTAGCGGGACCCTCCTACGAGCAGTACTTC. Its protein is CASSLSLAGPSYEQYF.

This clonotype was seen ten or more times. The CDR3 sequence is CASRPTSDSSYEQYF. CDR3 DNA sequence: TGTGCCAGCAGACCGACTAGCGACAGCTCCTACGAGCAGTACTTC. V and J are TRBV28 and TRBJ2-7, with TRBD2 matching 8 bases. Germline CDR1 is MDHEN and CDR2 is SYDVKM. The CDR3 is 15 residues long. Trimming took 6 bases from V and 0 from J; bases not matched to a gene: 7.

The rearrangement joins TRBV19 to TRBJ2-5; TRBD1 matches at 7 bases. Germline CDR1 reads LNHDA; CDR2 reads SQIVND (reference sequence). J gave up 9 bases and V 3 bases, and 13 bases lay outside the gene matches. The CDR3 consists of 15 residues. The CDR3 DNA sequence: TGTGCCAGTAGTATTAGCAACAGGGGTCAAGGGGCCCAGTACTTC. The encoded protein is CASSISNRGQGAQYF.

This clonotype appeared a few times. The V gene is TRBV27, the J gene TRBJ2-5, with a possible D match to TRBD1 (5 bases). Germline CDR1 MNHEY, CDR2 SMNVEV (reference sequence). V lost 3 bases, J lost 7 bases, and 12 bases lay in between. The CDR3 consists of 13 residues. CDR3 region: CASSLQGSRTQYF. Here the CDR3 DNA reads TGTGCCAGCAGTTTGCAGGGTTCGAGGACCCAGTACTTC.

Remarks on this clonotype: A much larger clone differs by one base, so this may be a read error. The J gene is TRBJ2-5, the V gene TRBV28; TRBD1 matches 10 bases. This CDR3 is built from 14 residues. Per the germline V gene, CDR1 is MDHEN and CDR2 is SYDVKM. Unmatched junction bases numbered 6, after V lost 6 bases and J lost 5 bases. CDR3 DNA sequence: TGTGCCAGCAGGCCGACAGGGGGCTCGGAGACCCAGTACTTC. Its protein product is CASRPTGGSETQYF.

The chain joins TRBV13 to TRBJ2-7; 9 bases are a match to TRBD1. Trimming cost V 4 bases and J 1 base; bases outside gene matches: 5. The CDR3 sequence is 15 residues long. Germline CDR1 is PRHDT and CDR2 is FYEKMQ (reference sequence). CDR3 nucleotide sequence: TGTGCCAGCAGCTCGGATGGACAGGGGTCCTACGAGCAGTACTTC. The encoded protein is CASSSDGQGSYEQYF.

V is TRBV4-3 and J is TRBJ2-7; 10 bases fit TRBD2. From germline, CDR1 is LGHNA and CDR2 YSLEER. The CDR3 spans 15 residues. The V gene end was trimmed by 1 base and the J gene end by 2 bases; junction bases not matched to a gene: 2. CDR3 coding DNA: TGCGCCAGCAGCCAAGGACTAGCGGGTGCCTACGAGCAGTACTTC. Residues: CASSQGLAGAYEQYF.

Only a few counts were recorded for this clonotype. V gene TRBV29-1 combines with J gene TRBJ1-2; 8 bases align to TRBD1. V shed 5 bases and J 7 bases; nucleotides not matched to a gene: 6. CDR1 is SQVTM and CDR2 is ANQGSEA in the germline V gene. This CDR3 region has 12 residues. The CDR3 reads CSVSGTGIGYTF. The DNA of the CDR3 is TGCAGCGTTTCCGGGACAGGTATTGGCTACACCTTC.

This clonotype appeared a few times. V usage is TRBV20-1 and J usage is TRBJ2-7; TRBD2 is a possible D gene (5 bases). This CDR3 has 14 amino acids. The germline V and J ends were trimmed by 3 bases and 0 bases, with 12 bases remaining between them. Looked up from germline, CDR1 is DFQATT and CDR2 is SNEGSKA (reference sequence). The CDR3 sequence is CSASSDTSSYEQYF. CDR3 in DNA: TGCAGTGCTAGTAGCGACACGAGCTCCTACGAGCAGTACTTC.

To note about this clonotype: A read error may explain this, as a much larger clone is one base away. This chain uses TRBV7-2 with TRBJ2-5, with D tentatively TRBD1 or TRBD2 (5 bases each). This CDR3 is built from 14 residues. The germline gives CDR1 SGHTA, CDR2 FQGNSA. The CDR3 DNA follows: TGTGCCAGCAGCTTGGGGGTTGGGCTAGAGCCCCAGTACTTC. Protein: CASSLGVGLEPQYF.

In nucleotides, the CDR3 is TGTGCCAGCTCACCACTAGGGGCCGGATCGGAAGAGACCCAGTACTTC. It is translated as CASSPLGAGSEETQYF. The chain has TRBV18 and TRBJ2-5, with D possibly being TRBD1 (5 bases). Germline V gene sequence: CDR1 KGHSH, CDR2 LQKENI. The ends were cut back, 1 base at V and 3 bases at J, with 15 bases in the middle. The CDR3 is 16 residues long.

This clonotype was picked up many times. The chain joins TRBV7-3 to TRBJ2-3; the D is unclear. This CDR3 region has 13 residues. Germline CDR1 and CDR2: SGHTA and FQGTGA. Between the trimmed V and J ends, which lost 6 bases and 6 bases, there was a span of 13 bases. This CDR3 is CASSQDSADTQYF. The CDR3 DNA follows: TGTGCCAGCAGTCAAGACTCTGCTGATACGCAGTATTTT.